One sample yielded the 27 T cell receptor beta chains listed below, sequenced in a study of metastatic and nonmetastatic thyroid tumors. Thyroid surgery took place with no prior treatment in any patient. MiXCR was used by TCRdb to re-call the PCR reads. The profile shows 30,000 to 40,000 clones, more than 15% of them singletons. The sequenced sample consisted of blood. The receptors originated from a female donor with papillary thyroid cancer or a benign thyroid nodule (not recorded which). Some clones in this sample may be carry-over from other donors' samples.

This clone was found a few times. The V and J genes are TRBV19 and TRBJ1-2, with 8 nucleotides matching TRBD1. The CDR3 covers 15 residues. The ends lost 6 bases at V and 5 bases at J; junction bases unmatched: 11. CDR1 is LNHDA and CDR2 is SQIVND in the germline V gene (reference sequence). The CDR3 DNA follows: TGTGCCAGTAGGGCAGTCGGGACAGGTACTTATGGCTACACCTTC. The encoded protein is CASRAVGTGTYGYTF.

This clone has only a few counts. A clone one base away is much larger, so this may be a read error. J is TRBJ2-3 and V is TRBV7-2; 7 bases agree with TRBD2. CDR1 SGHTA and CDR2 FQGNSA come from the germline V gene. The ends lost 4 bases at V and 10 bases at J; junction bases unmatched: 5. The CDR3 totals 12 residues. CDR3 bases: TGTGCCAGCAGCTCCCATCGGGAGGCGCAGTATTTT. Translating gives CASSSHREAQYF. The full variable domain, with the rest looked up from reference TRBV7-2 and TRBJ2-3, is GAGVSQSPSNKVTEKGKDVELRCDPISGHTALYWYRQSLGQGLEFLIYFQGNSAPDKSGLPSDRFSAERTGGSVSTLTIQRTQQEDSAVYLCASSSHREAQYFGPGTRLTVL.

This clone was observed at least ten times. The chain couples TRBV3-1 to TRBJ1-2, with TRBD1 matching 8 bases. J lost 4 bases, V lost 0 bases, and 4 bases had no gene match. There are 15 residues in the CDR3. The germline V gene encodes CDR1 LGHDT and CDR2 YNNKEL (reference sequence). This chain's CDR3 is CASSQDRTGLYGYTF. The CDR3 bases are TGTGCCAGCAGCCAAGATCGGACAGGGCTCTATGGCTACACCTTC.

This clone came up once. This CDR3 fails to terminate in the conserved phenylalanine or tryptophan, so it likely reflects a read error. It is unclear where the CDR3 begins or ends on the DNA, so no DNA is shown, and the CDR3 is as TCRdb lists it. Additional DNA sequences in this sample encode the identical CDR3. This chain uses TRBV29-1 with TRBJ2-7; the table's D call TRBD1 went unverified against the DNA. CDR1 is SQVTM, CDR2 ANQGSEA, per germline. The CDR3 is 10 residues long, counting both termini. CDR3: CSVYSGTGVL.

The V call is TRBV19, the J call TRBJ2-1, with a weak D call TRBD2 (6 bases). V gave up 7 bases and J gave up 8 bases, with 27 bases separating them. Germline V gene data show CDR1 as LNHDA and CDR2 as SQIVND (reference sequence). The CDR3 sequence is 17 residues long. The chain's CDR3 is CASTLELAGGPGDEQFF. DNA of the CDR3: TGTGCCAGTACTCTAGAACTAGCTGGAGGGCCAGGAGATGAGCAGTTCTTC.

This clone has a count of ten or more. This chain joins TRBV11-3 and TRBJ2-1; D could derive from TRBD1 or TRBD2 (5 bases each). The CDR3 totals 14 residues. The V gene's germline CDR1 is SGHNT and CDR2 YENEEA. V lost 4 bases and J lost 10, with 17 bases in between. CDR3 coding DNA: TGTGCCAGCAGCTGGGACGGGCCTACTGGGGAGCAGTTCTTC. Its translation is CASSWDGPTGEQFF. Full variable domain (outside the CDR3, taken from reference TRBV11-3 and TRBJ2-1): EAGVVQSPRYKIIEKKQPVAFWCNPISGHNTLYWYLQNLGQGPELLIRYENEEAVDDSQLPKDRFSAERLKGVDSTLKIQPAELGDSAVYLCASSWDGPTGEQFFGPGTRLTVL.

Judged by abundance, this clone is medium-sized. This chain's CDR3 is CASSAAGGSYNEQFF. The CDR3, as DNA: TGTGCCAGCAGTGCCGCGGGGGGATCCTACAATGAGCAGTTCTTC. The rearrangement uses TRBV6-4 and TRBJ2-1; 8 bases line up with TRBD2. V shed 4 bases, J shed 1 base, and the junction held 3 bases outside the gene matches. This CDR3 spans 15 amino acids. CDR1 is MRHNA, CDR2 SNTAGT, per germline.

This chain uses TRBV20-1 with TRBJ2-1; 12 nucleotides agree with TRBD2. Losses at the gene ends were 6 bases for V and 7 bases for J; bases not matched to a gene: 10. The CDR3 contains 15 residues. Germline values: CDR1 DFQATT, CDR2 SNEGSKA (reference sequence). Here the CDR3 reads CSARGGTSGRNEQFF. The CDR3 DNA follows: TGCAGTGCGCGAGGGGGCACTAGCGGGAGGAATGAGCAGTTCTTC.

This chain uses TRBV7-2 with TRBJ2-7; D not certain. Germline V gene data show CDR1 as SGHTA and CDR2 as FQGNSA. The CDR3 runs to 15 residues. Between the trimmed V and J ends, which lost 1 base and 4 bases, there was a span of 14 bases. This CDR3 is CASSLDGQSLYEQYF. DNA for the CDR3: TGTGCCAGCAGCTTAGACGGTCAGTCGTTATACGAGCAGTACTTC.

This clone was detected many times. The chain is built from TRBV6-6 and TRBJ1-1; 7 nucleotides agree with TRBD1. Germline loops: CDR1 MNHNY, CDR2 SVGAGI (reference sequence). V was clipped by 0 bases and J by 10 bases; unmatched bases: 5. This CDR3 spans 13 amino acids. Written as DNA, the CDR3 is TGTGCCAGCAGTTACTCGGAACGACAGGGAGCTTTCTTT. Translating gives CASSYSERQGAFF.

This clone was seen a handful of times. The V call is TRBV27, the J call TRBJ2-7; no reliable D call. V was cut by 4 bases and J by 0 bases, with 16 bases left in between. The CDR3 has 16 residues. The germline V gene has CDR1 MNHEY and CDR2 SMNVEV (reference sequence). CDR3 coding DNA: TGTGCCAGCAGTTATGTGCCGACAAAGAGCTCCTACGAGCAGTACTTC. It specifies CASSYVPTKSSYEQYF.

The sample holds many counts of this clone. The chain carries TRBV5-6 and TRBJ2-4; D not resolved. Germline CDR1 SGHDT, CDR2 YYEEEE. CDR3 size: 12 residues. The V end was cut by 2 bases, the J end by 9 bases, with 9 bases between. In nucleotides, the CDR3 is TGTGCCAGCAGCTTCGGGCTGTCCATTCAGTACTTC. Translated, it gives CASSFGLSIQYF. Together with reference TRBV5-6 and TRBJ2-4, the CDR3 gives the full variable domain: DAGVTQSPTHLIKTRGQQVTLRCSPKSGHDTVSWYQQALGQGPQFIFQYYEEEERQRGNFPDRFSGHQFPNYSSELNVNALLLGDSALYLCASSFGLSIQYFGAGTRLSVL.

V gene TRBV4-3 combines with J gene TRBJ1-1; weak D call: TRBD1 (5 bases). Trimming left V 3 bases short and J 5 bases short, with 10 bases between. This CDR3 is 13 amino acids long. The germline V gene encodes CDR1 LGHNA and CDR2 YSLEER. Written as DNA, the CDR3 is TGCGCCAGCAGCCATGGGACGAGGACTGAAGCTTTCTTT. Its protein product is CASSHGTRTEAFF.

About this clone itself: A single base separates this from a much larger clone, so it may be a read error. This CDR3 is also generated by other DNA sequences in the sample. The chain combines TRBV9 with TRBJ2-5, with a tentative D call TRBD2 (5 bases). Germline V lookup: CDR1 SGDLS, CDR2 YYNGEE. V lost 0 bases and J 1 base, leaving 7 bases between the germline ends. CDR3 length: 14 amino acids. The CDR3 DNA reads as TGTGCCAGCAGCGTAGGTGGGAGCCAAGAGACCCAGTACTTC. Translated: CASSVGGSQETQYF.

As concerns this clone: One end of the junction is discordant with germline, which a read error may explain. This chain connects TRBV2 to TRBJ2-2, with TRBD2 as a possible D gene (5 bases). The CDR3 is 14 residues long. Per the germline V gene, CDR1 is SNHLY and CDR2 is FYNNEI. The CDR3 nucleotides read TGTGTCAGCACGGGAAAGGCGAGCACCGGTGAGCTGTTTTTT. It specifies CVSTGKASTGELFF.

This clone occurred many times. The V and J genes are TRBV7-9 and TRBJ2-7; 14 bases map to TRBD2. Germline CDR1 reads SEHNR; CDR2 reads FQNEAQ (reference sequence). V was pared by 3 bases and J by 5 bases, with 0 bases of the junction left unmatched. The CDR3 consists of 14 residues. CDR3 DNA: TGTGCCAGCAGCTTGGGACTAGCGGGAGACGAGCAGTACTTC. This translates into CASSLGLAGDEQYF.

This clone was counted at least ten times. A much more abundant neighbour one base away suggests this may be a read error. The genes are TRBV25-1 and TRBJ1-1; D unclear. The CDR3 covers 13 residues. CDR1 MGHDK and CDR2 SYGVNS come from the germline V gene. CDR3 coding DNA: TGTGCCAGCAGTGGGCCCAGAAACACTGAAGCTCTCTTT. It is translated as CASSGPRNTEALF.

The chain has TRBV19 and TRBJ1-1; D is unclear. Trimming removed 7 bases at V and 0 bases at J, with 9 bases between. Looked up from germline, CDR1 is LNHDA and CDR2 is SQIVND (reference sequence). This CDR3 has 13 residues. DNA for the CDR3: TGTGCCAGTACCGGCAACGTGAACACTGAAGCTTTCTTT. Translated, it gives CASTGNVNTEAFF.

There are many counts of this clone. The V call is TRBV5-1, the J call TRBJ1-3, with D perhaps TRBD1 (6 bases). The germline V and J ends were trimmed by 1 base and 2 bases, with 10 bases remaining between them. The CDR3 runs 15 residues. CDR1 and CDR2 from the germline V gene are SGHRS and YFSETQ. The CDR3 protein is CASSLQGLTGNTIYF. CDR3 sequence (DNA): TGCGCCAGCAGCTTGCAGGGGCTAACTGGAAACACCATATATTTT.

Sample share makes this clone medium-sized (0.01 to 0.1%). The chain combines TRBV28 with TRBJ1-5; a possible D gene is TRBD1 (5 bases). V dropped 5 bases and J dropped 0 bases, with 14 bases sitting between them. The germline gives CDR1 MDHEN, CDR2 SYDVKM. The CDR3 has 16 amino acids. Here the CDR3 reads CASSPRQLYSNQPQHF. Written as DNA, the CDR3 is TGTGCCAGCAGTCCCCGACAGCTATATAGCAATCAGCCCCAGCATTTT.

In its sample, this clone was seen many times. The rearrangement joins TRBV19 to TRBJ1-2; D might be TRBD1 (5 bases). Germline V gives CDR1 LNHDA, CDR2 SQIVND (reference sequence). This CDR3 region has 13 residues. Trimming removed 8 bases from V and 8 bases from J, with 18 bases in between. CDR3 amino acids: CASGGGSKGGYTF. The CDR3 DNA reads as TGTGCCAGTGGCGGGGGATCCAAGGGGGGCTACACCTTC.

The CDR3 sequence is CASGPLTGYYEQYF. For the CDR3, the DNA is TGTGCTAGTGGCCCCCTGACAGGCTACTACGAGCAGTACTTC. The chain is built from TRBV12-5 and TRBJ2-7; a possible D gene is TRBD1 (6 bases). V dropped 6 bases and J dropped 3 bases, with 15 bases sitting between them. The germline V gene encodes CDR1 LGHNT and CDR2 FRNRAP. The CDR3 runs 14 residues.

The sample holds a few counts of this clone. A read error may account for a junction end that differs from germline. The V and J genes are TRBV28 and TRBJ1-1; unclear D gene. From germline, CDR1 is MDHEN and CDR2 SYDVKM. The CDR3 is made up of 15 amino acids. The CDR3 DNA sequence: TGTTCCAGCAGAACGCCAACCTTGGGGTACACTGAAGCTTTCTTT. It codes for CSSRTPTLGYTEAFF.

This clone has at least ten counts. The chain combines TRBV9 with TRBJ2-1; possible D gene TRBD2, 6 bases. Germline V gene sequence: CDR1 SGDLS, CDR2 YYNGEE. The ends were cut back, 3 bases at V and 3 bases at J, with 22 bases in the middle. This CDR3 region has 18 residues. The CDR3 coding sequence is TGTGCCAGCAGCGCCGGTCCCTCCGGGTGGGGGGACTACAATGAGCAGTTCTTC. Its protein is CASSAGPSGWGDYNEQFF.

The chain links TRBV5-1 to TRBJ2-7; unclear D gene. This CDR3 region has 14 residues. Germline loops: CDR1 SGHRS, CDR2 YFSETQ. The V end was cut by 0 bases, the J end by 3 bases, with 10 bases between. The CDR3 sequence is CASSLDLALYEQYF. For the CDR3, the DNA is TGCGCCAGCAGCTTGGATTTGGCACTCTACGAGCAGTACTTC. Full variable domain (outside the CDR3, taken from reference TRBV5-1 and TRBJ2-7): KAGVTQTPRYLIKTRGQQVTLSCSPISGHRSVSWYQQTPGQGLQFLFEYFSETQRNKGNFPGRFSGRQFSNSRSEMNVSTLELGDSALYLCASSLDLALYEQYFGPGTRLTVT.

This chain joins TRBV20-1 and TRBJ2-1; TRBD2 agrees at 15 bases. Germline-derived CDR1 and CDR2 are DFQATT and SNEGSKA (reference sequence). The CDR3 extends over 18 amino acids. Germline trimming cut 2 bases from V and 9 bases from J; bases unmatched to any gene: 14. DNA of the CDR3: TGCAGTGCTAGAAGGATTTGGGGACTAGCGGGAGGTTTAGGTGAGCAGTTCTTC. Protein product: CSARRIWGLAGGLGEQFF.

The chain carries TRBV20-1 and TRBJ1-1; D is undetermined. CDR1 and CDR2 (germline): DFQATT, SNEGSKA (reference sequence). V lost 1 base and J 7 bases, leaving 16 bases between the germline ends. The CDR3 spans 14 residues. Here the CDR3 reads CSARGPDQKNEAFF. DNA of the CDR3: TGCAGTGCTAGAGGTCCAGACCAGAAAAATGAAGCTTTCTTT.